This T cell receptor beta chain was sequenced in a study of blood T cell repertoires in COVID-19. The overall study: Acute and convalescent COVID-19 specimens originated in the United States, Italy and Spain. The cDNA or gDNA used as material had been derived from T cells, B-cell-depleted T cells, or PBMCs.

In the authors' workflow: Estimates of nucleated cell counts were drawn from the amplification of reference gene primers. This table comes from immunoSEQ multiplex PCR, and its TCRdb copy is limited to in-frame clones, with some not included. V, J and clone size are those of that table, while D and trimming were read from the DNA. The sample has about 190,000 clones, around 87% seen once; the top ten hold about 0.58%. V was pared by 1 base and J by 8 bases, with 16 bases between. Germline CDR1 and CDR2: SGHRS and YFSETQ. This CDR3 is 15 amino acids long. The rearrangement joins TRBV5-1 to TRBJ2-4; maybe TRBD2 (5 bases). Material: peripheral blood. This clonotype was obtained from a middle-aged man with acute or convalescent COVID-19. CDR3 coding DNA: TGCGCCAGCAGCTTGAGAGGGCCCCTCAACTACATTCAGTACTTC. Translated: CASSLRGPLNYIQYF.